This T cell receptor (beta chain) derives from a study of shared clonotypes between healthy human individuals (TCRdb year 2020). Looking at the study overall: Three men and two women, aged 18 to 49 years, made up the cohort. Libraries were prepared and TCR repertoires were sequenced by different laboratories using diverse techniques, in order to increase sequencing depth and limit assay-specific biases. Between about 0.9 and 8.9 billion PBMCs per donor were obtained by leukapheresis. Blood TCR repertoires of five healthy adults were deeply sequenced to estimate repertoire size and the extent of clonotype sharing between individuals.

Comments on this clone: This receptor's antigen is unknown. Since a far larger clone is one base different, this is likely a read error.

Using the deep immunoSEQ assay, multiplex PCR amplified TCR CDR3 regions from genomic DNA. Genomic DNA extracted from each cell subset was distributed evenly over all wells of several immunoSEQ 96-well plates, and each plate served as one replicate. For unsorted PBMC, roughly 330 ng of genomic DNA, equivalent to tens of thousands of T cell genomes, went into each replicate PCR. Unsorted PBMC genomic DNA was sequenced across ten immunoSEQ deep assay plates. Purified libraries were quantified with a Qubit 3.0 fluorometer, sized on a Bioanalyzer 2100, and re-quantified with the KAPA Library Quantification kit. Every immunoSEQ 96-well plate was sequenced on a separate single-read 150-cycle Illumina NextSeq 550 flow cell. As for the authors' bioinformatics: Because the immunoSEQ output held only junctional sequences and lacked quality scores, the filtering could not match the filtering applied to full-length reads. To assign V/J genes and CDR3, sequences were annotated using PyIR, a Python wrapper for IgBLAST v1.9, with IMGT germline references. Reads were filtered out if the reads had weak V/J assignments (E-value above 1e-6), no CDR3, stop codons, out-of-frame junctions, or ambiguous translated residues. V3J clonotypes were defined as sequences sharing an identical inferred V gene, J gene, and CDR3 amino acid sequence. The percentage overlap between two repertoires was calculated by dividing the number of shared unique clonotypes by the size of the smaller repertoire. RTK rarefaction, the Chao1 estimator, and Recon v2.1 estimates of unobserved clonotypes were used to assess repertoire richness. TCRdb limited this immuneACCESS table to in-frame rearrangements with V and J called. A share of clones is missing; checked studies link under half to unresolved V genes, and the rest is unexplained. V, J and clone size reflect that table, while D and trimming were determined from the DNA. Present in this sample are about 92,000 clones, around half of which were seen just once. In total, the top ten clones hold about 16% of the sample.

Donors were healthy HIV-negative adults with no recently reported acute infections or vaccinations. Every donor was a Caucasian adult residing in Nashville, Tennessee, USA. In the unsorted samples, approximately 85 million PBMCs were counted, and genomic DNA was extracted using the QIAamp DNA Blood Mini kit. After blood collection by leukapheresis, PBMCs were isolated using Ficoll-Histopaque density gradient centrifugation and then cryopreserved in the vapor phase of liquid nitrogen. Overall study outcomes, separate from this receptor: Only blood was sampled, and tissue TCR repertoires likely differ from those in blood. Based on pairwise subsampling, the degree of clonotype sharing among donors was expected to be affected by sequencing depth. Because the study included only a small number of donors, the genetic and exposure-history diversity represented was limited.

Sequencing input: PBMCs. The receptor comes from a woman between 35 and 50 years old in good health. Some clones in this sample may be carry-over from other donors' samples.

The bases are TGTGCCAGCAGCAGGGACTCTGAGGCCAACGTCCTGACTTTC. Its translation is CASSRDSEANVLTF. Recombination connected TRBV4-2 to TRBJ2-6, with TRBD2 tentatively as D gene (6 bases match). The CDR3 starts with the cysteine, ends with the phenylalanine, and has 14 residues. Only CDR3 DNA remains: 42 bases, in frame from the first base. CDR1 and CDR2 were assigned from the germline V gene as LGHNA and YNFKEQ.